Each of the 26 T cell receptor beta chains below was sequenced from the same sample in a study of shared clonotypes between healthy human individuals. The data were produced by immunoSEQ multiplex PCR, yet TCRdb's version contains in-frame clones alone and is incomplete. The sample has about 2.4 million clones, approximately 94% seen once. The sample comprised naive CD4+ T cells from PBMCs. Subset described: CD45RA+ positively selected. These receptors were obtained from a young man in good health. Some clones in this sample may be carry-over from other donors' samples.

The chain uses TRBV4-3 and TRBJ2-7; D is unclear. This CDR3 has 16 residues. V shed 1 base and J shed 3 bases, with 16 bases lying between them. Germline V gene sequence: CDR1 LGHNA, CDR2 YSLEER. In nucleotides, the CDR3 is TGCGCCAGCAGCCAAGCTAAAGACATACAATTCTACGAGCAGTACTTC. Its protein product is CASSQAKDIQFYEQYF.

The V call is TRBV27, the J call TRBJ1-6; D possibly corresponds to TRBD1 (6 bases). Germline V gene lookup returns CDR1 MNHEY and CDR2 SMNVEV (reference sequence). This CDR3 is 14 amino acids long. With 5 bases removed from V and 8 bases from J, the gap between germline ends came to 13 bases. The CDR3 DNA follows: TGTGCCAGCAGTGTAACAGGGAGGGATTCACCCCTCCACTTT. Its protein is CASSVTGRDSPLHF.

This clone is a singleton in its sample. The rearrangement uses TRBV29-1 and TRBJ2-7, with 7 bases lining up with TRBD1. This CDR3 contains 13 residues. V was clipped by 7 bases and J by 1 base; unmatched bases: 7. Germline V gene sequence: CDR1 SQVTM, CDR2 ANQGSEA. The CDR3 region has the DNA TGCAGCGCTCGGGACAGCAAATCCTACGAGCAGTACTTC. This encodes CSARDSKSYEQYF.

The chain uses TRBV7-9 and TRBJ1-2; possibly TRBD1 for D (5 bases). The CDR3 runs 14 residues. Germline CDR1 SEHNR, CDR2 FQNEAQ (reference sequence). Trimming left V 4 bases short and J 6 bases short, with 15 bases between. In nucleotides, the CDR3 is TGTGCCAGCAGCTCGATAAGGGGAGTTAATGGCTACACCTTC. Translation gives CASSSIRGVNGYTF.

The V and J genes are TRBV18 and TRBJ1-3; 11 nucleotides align to TRBD1. Trimming cost V 4 bases and J 8 bases; bases outside gene matches: 4. The CDR3 is 14 amino acids. Germline V CDR1 and CDR2: KGHSH, LQKENI. This chain's CDR3 is CASSLDRGLDTIYF. The CDR3 DNA reads TGTGCCAGCTCACTGGACAGGGGGCTCGACACCATATATTTT.

The J gene is TRBJ1-5, the V gene TRBV27; 7 bases line up with TRBD1. CDR1 MNHEY and CDR2 SMNVEV come from the germline V gene (reference sequence). This CDR3 spans 16 amino acids. J was trimmed by 4 bases and V by 0 bases; bases with no gene match: 6. The CDR3, as DNA: TGTGCCAGCAGTTTATCGTGGATACAGGGGAATCAGCCCCAGCATTTT. Its protein product is CASSLSWIQGNQPQHF.

The chain recombines TRBV5-1 with TRBJ2-3; 11 positions match TRBD1. The V segment lost 4 bases and the J segment 6 bases; nucleotides outside the gene matches: 13. The CDR3 contains 17 residues. Germline V lookup: CDR1 SGHRS, CDR2 YFSETQ. The CDR3 spells CASSGRTGGKVLDTQYF. CDR3 nucleotide sequence: TGCGCCAGCAGCGGGAGGACAGGGGGCAAGGTATTGGATACGCAGTATTTT.

This chain uses TRBV5-5 with TRBJ2-3, with D perhaps matching TRBD1 (5 bases). Germline CDR1 reads SGHKS; CDR2 reads YYEKEE (reference sequence). The length of the CDR3 is 17 residues. Trimming took off 4 bases at V and 2 bases at J, with 20 bases between the two ends. CDR3 nucleotide sequence: TGTGCCAGCAGCCAACGTATCGGTGGGGCCCTCACAGATACGCAGTATTTT. It codes for CASSQRIGGALTDTQYF.

Only one count was recorded for this clone. This rearrangement joins TRBV7-2 to TRBJ2-7; TRBD1 agrees at 8 bases. Germline V CDR1 and CDR2: SGHTA, FQGNSA. Trimming at V came to 5 bases and at J to 2 bases, leaving 2 bases not matched to a gene. The length of the CDR3 is 13 residues. DNA for the CDR3: TGTGCCAGCAGCCCGGACAGGGCCTACGAGCAGTACTTC. This translates into CASSPDRAYEQYF.

The gene calls are TRBV6-4 and TRBJ2-5; D unresolved. The J call may be mistaken, given a closer DNA end match to TRBJ2-7. This CDR3 comprises 13 residues. Germline lookup yields CDR1 MRHNA and CDR2 SNTAGT. The CDR3, as DNA: TGTGCCAGCAGGCCCCGGCACCCCTTCGAGCAGTACTTC. It is translated as CASRPRHPFEQYF.

The chain uses TRBV18 and TRBJ2-1; 9 bases align to TRBD2. Germline V CDR1 and CDR2: KGHSH, LQKENI. V was clipped by 3 bases and J by 2 bases; unmatched bases: 5. The CDR3 covers 16 residues. CDR3 amino acids: CASSPPLAGTYNEQFF. The CDR3 nucleotides read TGTGCCAGCTCACCCCCCCTAGCGGGGACCTACAATGAGCAGTTCTTC.

In this sample, this clone turned up a few times. The rearrangement uses TRBV18 and TRBJ2-5, with D tentatively TRBD2 (6 bases). The CDR3 has 16 amino acids. Germline V gene lookup returns CDR1 KGHSH and CDR2 LQKENI. V was pared by 2 bases and J by 3 bases, with 16 bases between. CDR3: CASSPRRVNSEETQYF. The CDR3, as DNA: TGTGCCAGCTCACCAAGGAGGGTTAACTCTGAAGAGACCCAGTACTTC.

The CDR3, as DNA: TGTGCCAGCAGTGAGTTTCGGGTCCCCCAGAACACTGAAGCTTTCTTT. This sequence encodes CASSEFRVPQNTEAFF. The gene calls are TRBV2 and TRBJ1-1; the D is unclear. The ends were cut back, 3 bases at V and 1 base at J, with 15 bases in the middle. In germline, CDR1 is SNHLY, CDR2 FYNNEI. The CDR3 is 16 residues long.

This clone is a singleton in its sample. The chain employs TRBV27 and TRBJ1-2; D possibly corresponds to TRBD1 (5 bases). V shed 5 bases and J shed 1 base, with 14 bases lying between them. The CDR3 totals 15 residues. Germline V gene data show CDR1 as MNHEY and CDR2 as SMNVEV (reference sequence). In DNA, the CDR3 is TGTGCCAGCAGTAGAAACAGGCGGGGTAACTATGGCTACACCTTC. Its translation: CASSRNRRGNYGYTF.

The rearrangement joins TRBV14 to TRBJ1-2; TRBD1 matches at 7 bases. Trimming cost V 3 bases and J 3 bases; bases outside gene matches: 10. The germline CDR1 and CDR2 sequences are SGHDN and FVKESK. The CDR3 loop spans 16 amino acids. CDR3 nucleotide sequence: TGTGCCAGCAGCCAGGGGGTGAGACAGGGCTACTATGGCTACACCTTC. This sequence encodes CASSQGVRQGYYGYTF. The full variable domain, in which reference TRBV14 and TRBJ1-2 provide the parts outside the CDR3, is EAGVTQFPSHSVIEKGQTVTLRCDPISGHDNLYWYRRVMGKEIKFLLHFVKESKQDESGMPNNRFLAERTGGTYSTLKVQPAELEDSGVYFCASSQGVRQGYYGYTFGSGTRLTVV.

The chain links TRBV19 to TRBJ2-1, with D perhaps matching TRBD1 or TRBD2 (6 bases each). This CDR3 is 16 amino acids long. Germline values: CDR1 LNHDA, CDR2 SQIVND (reference sequence). The germline V and J ends were trimmed by 6 bases and 4 bases, with 19 bases remaining between them. The CDR3 reads CASRPRGAGNYNEQFF. Written as DNA, the CDR3 is TGTGCCAGTAGACCTAGGGGGGCGGGGAATTACAATGAGCAGTTCTTC.

The chain recombines TRBV6-5 with TRBJ2-7, with TRBD1 matching 9 bases. Unmatched junction bases numbered 7, after V lost 6 bases and J lost 7 bases. CDR1 is MNHEY and CDR2 is SVGAGI in the germline V gene. CDR3 length: 13 amino acids. CDR3 region: CASRPGTGLEQYF. The CDR3 DNA reads as TGTGCCAGCAGGCCCGGGACAGGGTTGGAGCAGTACTTC.

This clone appeared once. The chain carries TRBV5-6 and TRBJ2-7; D gene unclear. V was trimmed by 2 bases and J by 3 bases, leaving 15 bases between them. This CDR3 region has 15 residues. Germline-derived CDR1 and CDR2 are SGHDT and YYEEEE. In DNA form, the CDR3 reads TGTGCCAGCAGCTTTCCCGTAGGTGCGAACTACGAGCAGTACTTC. Residues: CASSFPVGANYEQYF.

The chain uses TRBV7-6 and TRBJ2-7, with TRBD1 identical over 9 bases. This CDR3 comprises 15 residues. The V gene's germline CDR1 is SGHVS and CDR2 FNYEAQ. Germline trimming cut 5 bases from V and 2 bases from J; bases unmatched to any gene: 7. The CDR3 nucleotides are TGTGCCAGCAGCGAAGGACAGGGGATCACCTACGAGCAGTACTTC. It is translated as CASSEGQGITYEQYF.

With regard to this clone: Distinct nucleotide sequences in the sample also encode this CDR3. The rearrangement links TRBV30 to TRBJ2-7; a weak D match, TRBD2 (5 bases). The CDR3 extends over 12 amino acids. The germline gives CDR1 GTSNPN, CDR2 SVGIG (reference sequence). V lost 0 bases, J lost 4 bases, and 7 bases lay in between. CDR3 sequence reads: CAWSVRGYEQYF. CDR3 sequence (DNA): TGTGCCTGGAGTGTGCGAGGGTACGAGCAGTACTTC. The whole variable domain, filled in from reference TRBV30 and TRBJ2-7, reads SQTIHQWPATLVQPVGSPLSLECTVEGTSNPNLYWYRQAAGRGLQLLFYSVGIGQISSEVPQNLSASRPQDRQFILSSKKLLLSDSGFYLCAWSVRGYEQYFGPGTRLTVT.

In DNA form, the CDR3 reads TGTGCCAGCTCACCCCGAATTAGCTCCTACAATGAGCAGTTCTTC. Translating it yields CASSPRISSYNEQFF. The rearrangement joins TRBV18 to TRBJ2-1, with D unclear. CDR1 is KGHSH and CDR2 is LQKENI in the germline V gene. Between the trimmed V and J ends, which lost 3 bases and 0 bases, there was a span of 9 bases. The CDR3 covers 15 residues.

The chain joins TRBV7-2 to TRBJ2-1; the match to TRBD2 covers 7 bases. Germline V gene data show CDR1 as SGHTA and CDR2 as FQGNSA. This CDR3 has 15 amino acids. Unmatched junction bases numbered 6, after V lost 0 bases and J lost 7 bases. In DNA, the CDR3 is TGTGCCAGCAGCTTAGCACTAGCGAGAGAAAATGAGCAGTTCTTC. Its translation: CASSLALARENEQFF.

This chain links TRBV5-1 with TRBJ2-7; 11 bases align to TRBD2. The V and J ends lost 4 bases and 1 base, in that order; junction bases with no gene match: 4. CDR1 is SGHRS and CDR2 is YFSETQ in the germline V gene. The CDR3 has 15 residues. The CDR3 bases are TGCGCCAGCAGCGAGTCTAGCGGGAGGTCCTACGAGCAGTACTTC. Translation gives CASSESSGRSYEQYF.

The chain employs TRBV28 and TRBJ2-7; 9 positions match TRBD1. The CDR3 spans 15 residues. Germline CDR1 MDHEN, CDR2 SYDVKM. Germline trimming cut 4 bases from V and 1 base from J; bases unmatched to any gene: 5. The CDR3 bases are TGTGCCAGCAGTTACCCCGGGACAGGGTCCTACGAGCAGTACTTC. Its protein product is CASSYPGTGSYEQYF. The entire variable domain, with the rest obtained from reference TRBV28 and TRBJ2-7, is as follows: DVKVTQSSRYLVKRTGEKVFLECVQDMDHENMFWYRQDPGLGLRLIYFSYDVKMKEKGDIPEGYSVSREKKERFSLILESASTNQTSMYLCASSYPGTGSYEQYFGPGTRLTVT.

V gene TRBV7-2 combines with J gene TRBJ1-1; 8 nucleotides align to TRBD1. From germline, CDR1 is SGHTA and CDR2 FQGNSA. J gave up 1 base and V 5 bases, and 12 bases lay outside the gene matches. This CDR3 region has 17 residues. The CDR3 DNA reads as TGTGCCAGCAGCCTAGTACCCTCCGGGACAGGGAACACTGAAGCTTTCTTT. This sequence encodes CASSLVPSGTGNTEAFF.

On this clone: This same CDR3 is encoded by further DNA sequences in the sample. The chain is built from TRBV5-1 and TRBJ1-5; D is undetermined. The CDR3 runs 13 residues. Germline CDR1 SGHRS, CDR2 YFSETQ. The V end lost 0 bases, the J end lost 7 bases, and 8 bases lay between the germline ends. The CDR3 nucleotides are TGCGCCAGCAGCTTGGGGGGAGGGCAGCCCCAGCATTTT. Translation: CASSLGGGQPQHF.